Shown below are 4 T cell receptor beta chains from a single sample sequenced in a study of cytomegalovirus exposure and HLA in healthy donors (dated by TCRdb to between 2016 and 2019). Libraries were constructed by the immunoSEQ multiplex PCR assay. For the multiplex PCR, a mixture combining 60 forward primers for TCR Vbeta segments and 13 reverse primers for TCR Jbeta segments was used. TCRdb holds this immuneACCESS table with in-frame rearrangements only. Some clones are missing; in checked studies, unresolved V genes explain under half, and the rest has no known cause. The sample yields 140,000 to 150,000 clones; roughly four fifths were counted once. Less than 4% of the sample goes to the ten largest clones. Sequencing was carried out using PBMCs. The receptors originated from a male donor in good health and CMV-seronegative.

J is TRBJ1-2 and V is TRBV6-5; D is uncertain. This CDR3 contains 14 residues. The V end lost 2 bases, the J end lost 2 bases, and 9 bases lay between the germline ends. Germline V CDR1 and CDR2: MNHEY, SVGAGI. CDR3 region: CASSYGTRNYGYTF. The DNA for the CDR3 is TGTGCCAGCAGTTACGGTACCAGGAACTATGGCTACACCTTC.

V and J are TRBV9 and TRBJ1-2; TRBD1 matches at 9 bases. Germline lookup yields CDR1 SGDLS and CDR2 YYNGEE. V was pared by 4 bases and J by 4 bases, with 8 bases of the junction left unmatched. CDR3 length: 15 residues. CDR3 loop: CASSPADRGGYGYTF. CDR3 in DNA: TGTGCCAGCAGCCCCGCGGACAGGGGAGGCTATGGCTACACCTTC. Supplemented by reference TRBV9 and TRBJ1-2, the full variable domain reads DSGVTQTPKHLITATGQRVTLRCSPRSGDLSVYWYQQSLDQGLQFLIQYYNGEERAKGNILERFSAQQFPDLHSELNLSSLELGDSALYFCASSPADRGGYGYTFGSGTRLTVV.

This clone was counted between two and nine times. The CDR3 loop is CASSTGQAQETQYF. In DNA, the CDR3 is TGTGCCAGCAGCACGGGACAGGCCCAAGAGACCCAGTACTTC. The rearrangement uses TRBV5-4 and TRBJ2-5, with 8 nucleotides matching TRBD1. The trim removed 4 bases at V and 1 base at J, leaving 3 bases unmatched. The CDR3 totals 14 residues. Germline assignment: CDR1 SGHNT and CDR2 YYREEE (reference sequence).

The rearrangement joins TRBV7-9 to TRBJ2-1; 9 nucleotides line up with TRBD1. In germline, CDR1 is SEHNR, CDR2 FQNEAQ (reference sequence). V lost 6 bases and J lost 5; bases outside the gene matches: 5. The CDR3 spans 14 residues. The CDR3 bases are TGTGCCAGCAGATGGGGACAGGGTGACAATGAGCAGTTCTTC. It is translated as CASRWGQGDNEQFF.